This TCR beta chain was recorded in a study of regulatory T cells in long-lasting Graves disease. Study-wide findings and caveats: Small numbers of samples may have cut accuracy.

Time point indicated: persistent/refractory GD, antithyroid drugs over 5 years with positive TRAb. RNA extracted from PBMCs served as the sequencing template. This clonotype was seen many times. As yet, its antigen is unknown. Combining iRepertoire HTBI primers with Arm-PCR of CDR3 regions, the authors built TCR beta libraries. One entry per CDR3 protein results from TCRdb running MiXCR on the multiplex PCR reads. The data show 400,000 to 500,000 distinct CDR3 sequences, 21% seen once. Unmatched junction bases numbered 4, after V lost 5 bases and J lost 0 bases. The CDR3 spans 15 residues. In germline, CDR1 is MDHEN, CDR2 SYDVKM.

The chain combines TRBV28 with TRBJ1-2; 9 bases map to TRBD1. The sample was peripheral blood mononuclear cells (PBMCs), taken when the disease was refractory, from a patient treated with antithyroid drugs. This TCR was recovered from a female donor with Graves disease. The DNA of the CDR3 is TGTGCCAGCAGTCTGGGGACAGGGACTAACTATGGCTACACCTTC. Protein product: CASSLGTGTNYGYTF.